These 19 T cell receptor beta chains were sequenced from one sample in a study of cytomegalovirus exposure and HLA in healthy donors. The PCR contained 60 Vbeta and 13 Jbeta primers. The protocol was immunoSEQ multiplex PCR, while the TCRdb copy is restricted to in-frame clones and leaves out a portion. Here the sample spans about 100,000 clones, roughly 9.1% being singletons. Material for sequencing was PBMCs. The receptors here all came from a man in his forties in good health and CMV-seropositive.

In regard to this clone: The sample holds other DNA sequences that translate to the same CDR3. The V call is TRBV27, the J call TRBJ2-7; D is perhaps TRBD1 (5 bases). Germline values: CDR1 MNHEY, CDR2 SMNVEV (reference sequence). The V gene lost 2 bases and the J gene lost 2 bases, with 10 bases spanning the gap. CDR3 size: 14 residues. The CDR3 nucleotides are TGTGCCAGCAGTTTACAGGGTCAAACCTACGAGCAGTACTTC. Translating gives CASSLQGQTYEQYF.

The V and J genes are TRBV7-4 and TRBJ1-5; D unresolved. The CDR3 is made up of 12 amino acids. The V end lost 5 bases, the J end lost 10 bases, and 12 bases lay between the germline ends. The germline gives CDR1 SGHVT, CDR2 SQSDAQ. The DNA for the CDR3 is TGTGCCAGCAGCGACCGTGCGGGTCCCCAGCATTTT. Encoded protein: CASSDRAGPQHF.

This clone has just a few counts. The V gene is TRBV18, the J gene TRBJ1-1; D not certain. Germline V gene sequence: CDR1 KGHSH, CDR2 LQKENI. With 2 bases removed from V and 3 bases from J, the gap between germline ends came to 10 bases. The CDR3 runs to 14 residues. This chain's CDR3 is CASSPAAGDTEAFF. The DNA of the CDR3 is TGTGCCAGCTCACCAGCCGCCGGGGACACTGAAGCTTTCTTT.

The chain combines TRBV21-1 with TRBJ2-3; whether TRBD1, the table's D call, matches the DNA was not checked. TRBV21-1 is deemed a pseudogene. This CDR3 spans 19 amino acids. For the CDR3, the DNA is TGTGCCAGCAGCAAAGGGGGGACAGGGAGCTCCTTGAGCACAGATACGCAGTATTTT. This gives the protein CASSKGGTGSSLSTDTQYF.

The sample holds a few counts of this clone. Here the CDR3 DNA reads TGTGCCAGCAGCTCGAGACTAGCGGGAGACTACGAGCAGTACTTC. As protein: CASSSRLAGDYEQYF. This sequence joins TRBV7-6 and TRBJ2-7, with 12 nucleotides matching TRBD2. The CDR3 runs to 15 residues. Per germline, CDR1 SGHVS and CDR2 FNYEAQ. V was pared by 4 bases and J by 3 bases, with 4 bases of the junction left unmatched.

This clone was detected a few times. The chain joins TRBV2 to TRBJ2-2, with TRBD2 matching over 8 bases. CDR3 size: 15 residues. Trimming removed 5 bases from V and 3 bases from J; junction bases left unmatched: 5. Per the germline V gene, CDR1 is SNHLY and CDR2 is FYNNEI. Written as DNA, the CDR3 is TGTGCCAGCAGTTTTGGTAGCGGGGACACCGGGGAGCTGTTTTTT. This sequence encodes CASSFGSGDTGELFF.

There are a few counts of this clone. The rearrangement links TRBV25-1 to TRBJ2-7; D possibly corresponds to TRBD1 (6 bases). The CDR3 length is 16 residues. V shed 0 bases and J shed 3 bases, with 15 bases lying between them. The germline gives CDR1 MGHDK, CDR2 SYGVNS. In DNA form, the CDR3 reads TGTGCCAGCAGTGAATATACAGGGACCTCCGACTACGAGCAGTACTTC. Protein sequence: CASSEYTGTSDYEQYF.

CDR3 region: CASSGSGTGTYEQYF. CDR3 nucleotides: TGTGCCAGCAGCGGCTCCGGGACAGGCACCTACGAGCAGTACTTC. The chain uses TRBV28 and TRBJ2-7; 8 bases are a match to TRBD1. The ends lost 6 bases at V and 2 bases at J; junction bases unmatched: 9. Germline V CDR1 and CDR2: MDHEN, SYDVKM. CDR3 length equals 15 residues.

This rearrangement joins TRBV2 to TRBJ1-6, with D possibly TRBD1 on 5 matching bases. V shed 0 bases and J shed 5 bases, with 14 bases lying between them. The germline V gene has CDR1 SNHLY and CDR2 FYNNEI. The CDR3 covers 17 residues. CDR3 sequence: CASSEALGGPNNSPLHF. CDR3 sequence (DNA): TGTGCCAGCAGTGAAGCGCTCGGGGGTCCCAATAATTCACCCCTCCACTTT. The full variable domain, in which reference TRBV2 and TRBJ1-6 provide the parts outside the CDR3, is EPEVTQTPSHQVTQMGQEVILRCVPISNHLYFYWYRQILGQKVEFLVSFYNNEISEKSEIFDDQFSVERPDGSNFTLKIRSTKLEDSAMYFCASSEALGGPNNSPLHFGNGTRLTVT.

This rearrangement joins TRBV2 to TRBJ1-1; TRBD1 matches 9 bases. The CDR3 covers 14 residues. Germline lookup yields CDR1 SNHLY and CDR2 FYNNEI. V shed 7 bases and J 1 base; nucleotides not matched to a gene: 4. The CDR3 loop reads CASKPGQGNTEAFF. CDR3 sequence (DNA): TGTGCCAGCAAACCGGGACAGGGGAACACTGAAGCTTTCTTT.

The count of this clone is one. The chain uses TRBV5-1 and TRBJ1-1; TRBD1 aligns across 7 bases. Trimming took 0 bases from V and 3 from J; bases not matched to a gene: 2. The CDR3 is 14 amino acids. CDR1 is SGHRS, CDR2 YFSETQ, per germline. CDR3 sequence: CASSLEGGYTEAFF. The CDR3 DNA sequence: TGCGCCAGCAGCTTGGAAGGGGGCTACACTGAAGCTTTCTTT.

This clone turned up a few times. The chain combines TRBV7-9 with TRBJ2-5; tentative D call: TRBD1 (5 bases). CDR3 length: 14 residues. Between the trimmed V and J ends, which lost 5 bases and 4 bases, there was a span of 14 bases. The V gene's germline CDR1 is SEHNR and CDR2 FQNEAQ (reference sequence). DNA for the CDR3: TGTGCCAGCAGCCATACCGGACAAGGAGAGACCCAGTACTTC. The encoded protein is CASSHTGQGETQYF.

This clone has a handful of counts. This chain's CDR3 is CASSGQVQPQHF. CDR3 DNA: TGTGCCAGCAGTGGACAGGTCCAGCCCCAGCATTTT. This sequence joins TRBV6-5 and TRBJ1-5; the match to TRBD1 covers 7 bases. The V gene's germline CDR1 is MNHEY and CDR2 SVGAGI. V was pared by 5 bases and J by 7 bases, with 2 bases of the junction left unmatched. The CDR3 consists of 12 residues.

This clone came up a few times. This chain connects TRBV2 to TRBJ1-2; possible D gene TRBD1, 5 bases. There are 16 residues in the CDR3. From germline, CDR1 is SNHLY and CDR2 FYNNEI. The germline V and J ends were trimmed by 7 bases and 2 bases, with 20 bases remaining between them. Written as DNA, the CDR3 is TGTGCCAGCACGATTCCACCCGGGGGAAGCAACTATGGCTACACCTTC. Encoded protein: CASTIPPGGSNYGYTF.

V is TRBV7-2 and J is TRBJ2-5; 12 positions match TRBD2. Germline V CDR1 and CDR2: SGHTA, FQGNSA. Losses at the gene ends were 6 bases for V and 5 bases for J; bases not matched to a gene: 7. The CDR3 has 15 amino acids. As DNA, the CDR3 is TGTGCCAGCAGACCTAGCGGGAGGGGGGGGGAGACCCAGTACTTC. Its translation: CASRPSGRGGETQYF.

V is TRBV11-2 and J is TRBJ2-7; the match to TRBD2 covers 8 bases. After removal of 2 bases from V and 0 bases from J, the junction contained 15 bases not matched to a gene. Germline V CDR1 and CDR2: SGHAT, FQNNGV. The CDR3 is made up of 19 amino acids. CDR3 in DNA: TGTGCCAGCAGCTTAAAAACCGGGACTAGAGCCCTCCCCTCCTACGAGCAGTACTTC. Its translation: CASSLKTGTRALPSYEQYF. The full variable domain, completed using reference TRBV11-2 and TRBJ2-7, is EAGVAQSPRYKIIEKRQSVAFWCNPISGHATLYWYQQILGQGPKLLIQFQNNGVVDDSQLPKDRFSAERLKGVDSTLKIQPAKLEDSAVYLCASSLKTGTRALPSYEQYFGPGTRLTVT.

The table lists this clone with a few counts. The J gene is TRBJ1-2, the V gene TRBV30; D gene unclear. Germline assignment: CDR1 GTSNPN and CDR2 SVGIG (reference sequence). Trimming left V 0 bases short and J 1 base short, with 9 bases between. The CDR3 has 14 residues. The CDR3 loop is CAWSVQPLNYGYTF. Here the CDR3 DNA reads TGTGCCTGGAGTGTACAGCCTCTTAACTATGGCTACACCTTC.

The chain uses TRBV2 and TRBJ1-5; TRBD1 is a possible D gene (6 bases). Looked up from germline, CDR1 is SNHLY and CDR2 is FYNNEI. The V end lost 6 bases, the J end lost 5 bases, and 11 bases lay between the germline ends. This CDR3 has 13 amino acids. The CDR3 sequence: CASRNPGDQPQHF. The CDR3 bases are TGTGCCAGCAGGAATCCAGGGGATCAGCCCCAGCATTTT.

The chain links TRBV28 to TRBJ2-3; D unresolved. V was clipped by 7 bases and J by 2 bases, with 19 bases between them. Per germline, CDR1 MDHEN and CDR2 SYDVKM. The CDR3 runs 16 residues. The CDR3 spells CASTAAPAVLTDTQYF. The CDR3 DNA is TGTGCCAGCACGGCGGCTCCTGCCGTCCTCACAGATACGCAGTATTTT.